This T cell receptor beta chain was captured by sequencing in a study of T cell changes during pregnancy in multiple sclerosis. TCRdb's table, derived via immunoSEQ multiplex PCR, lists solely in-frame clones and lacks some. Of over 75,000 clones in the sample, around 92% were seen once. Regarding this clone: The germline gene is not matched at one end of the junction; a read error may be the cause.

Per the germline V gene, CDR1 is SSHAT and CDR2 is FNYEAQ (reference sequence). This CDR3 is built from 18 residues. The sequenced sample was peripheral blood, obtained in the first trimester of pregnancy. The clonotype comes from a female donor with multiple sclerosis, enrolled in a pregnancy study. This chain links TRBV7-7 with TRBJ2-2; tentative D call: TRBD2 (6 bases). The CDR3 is CASSLRLGLATNTGELFF. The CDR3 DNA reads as TGTGCTAGCAGCTTACGACTAGGGCTAGCGACGAACACCGGGGAGCTGTTTTTT.